This T cell receptor (beta chain) was identified in a study of T cells in localized non-small cell lung cancer. The CDR3 spans 14 residues. From germline, CDR1 is SGHDN and CDR2 FVKESK. The V end was cut by 4 bases, the J end by 5 bases, with 12 bases between. Details on this clone: What it recognizes is unknown.

Points from the study as a whole: Blood T cell density predicted longer survival; adjacent-lung clonality, shorter. Adjacent lung held a median roughly 50 of the top 100 tumor clones. Of the tissues analyzed, uninvolved adjacent lung showed maximal T cell clonality, greater than tumor. Heterogeneity within the tumor remains possible, as just one region underwent sequencing.

Clones were sequenced by immunoSEQ multiplex PCR, and TCRdb holds only the in-frame ones, with some missing. The sample contains fewer than 75,000 clones, 65% to 85% of which appear only once. The clonotype was recovered from an older female donor with stage I lung adenocarcinoma. This chain connects TRBV14 to TRBJ2-1; no reliable D call. Sequencing was performed on peripheral blood, taken before any cancer treatment. CDR3 in DNA: TGTGCCAGCAGCCTTAATGGACCCCACAATGAGCAGTTCTTC. Its translation: CASSLNGPHNEQFF. The full variable domain, in which reference TRBV14 and TRBJ2-1 provide the parts outside the CDR3, is EAGVTQFPSHSVIEKGQTVTLRCDPISGHDNLYWYRRVMGKEIKFLLHFVKESKQDESGMPNNRFLAERTGGTYSTLKVQPAELEDSGVYFCASSLNGPHNEQFFGPGTRLTVL.